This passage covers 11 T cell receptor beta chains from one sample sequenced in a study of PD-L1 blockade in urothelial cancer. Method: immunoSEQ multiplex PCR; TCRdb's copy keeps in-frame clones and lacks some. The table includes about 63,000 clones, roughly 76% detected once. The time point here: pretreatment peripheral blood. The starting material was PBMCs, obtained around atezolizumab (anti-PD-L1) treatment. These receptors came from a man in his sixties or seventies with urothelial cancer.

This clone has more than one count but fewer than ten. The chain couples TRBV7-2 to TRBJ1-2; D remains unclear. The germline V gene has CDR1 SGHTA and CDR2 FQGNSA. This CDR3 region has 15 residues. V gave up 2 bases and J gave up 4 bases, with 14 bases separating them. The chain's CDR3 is CASSLFEGALYGYTF. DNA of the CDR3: TGTGCCAGCAGCTTATTCGAGGGAGCTCTCTATGGCTACACCTTC.

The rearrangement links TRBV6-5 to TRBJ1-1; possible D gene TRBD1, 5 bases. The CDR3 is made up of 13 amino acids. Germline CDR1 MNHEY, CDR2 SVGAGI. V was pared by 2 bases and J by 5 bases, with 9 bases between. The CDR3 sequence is CASSYAGKTEAFF. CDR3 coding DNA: TGTGCCAGCAGTTACGCAGGGAAAACTGAAGCTTTCTTT.

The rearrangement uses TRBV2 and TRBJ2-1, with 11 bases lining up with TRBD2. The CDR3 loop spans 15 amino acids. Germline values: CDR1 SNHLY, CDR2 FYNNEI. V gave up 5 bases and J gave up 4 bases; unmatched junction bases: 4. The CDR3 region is CASSRTSGSYNEQFF. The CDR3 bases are TGTGCCAGCAGTAGGACTAGCGGGTCGTACAATGAGCAGTTCTTC.

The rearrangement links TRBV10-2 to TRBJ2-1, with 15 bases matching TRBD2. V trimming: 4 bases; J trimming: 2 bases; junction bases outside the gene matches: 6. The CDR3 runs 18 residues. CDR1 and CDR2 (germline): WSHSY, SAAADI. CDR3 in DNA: TGCGCCAGCAGTGGCGGACTAGCGGGGGGGCATACCTACAATGAGCAGTTCTTC. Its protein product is CASSGGLAGGHTYNEQFF.

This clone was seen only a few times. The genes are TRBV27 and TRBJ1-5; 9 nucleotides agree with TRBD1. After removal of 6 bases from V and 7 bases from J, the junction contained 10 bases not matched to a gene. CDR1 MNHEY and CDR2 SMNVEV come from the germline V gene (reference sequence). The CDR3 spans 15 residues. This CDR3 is CASSRTGGGGQPQHF. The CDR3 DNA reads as TGTGCCAGCAGCCGAACAGGGGGCGGGGGACAGCCCCAGCATTTT.

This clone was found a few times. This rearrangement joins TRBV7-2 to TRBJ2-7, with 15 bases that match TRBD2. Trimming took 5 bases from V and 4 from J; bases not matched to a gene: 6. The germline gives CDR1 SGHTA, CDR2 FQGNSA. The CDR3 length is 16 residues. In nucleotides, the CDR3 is TGTGCCAGCAGCCTGGGACTAGCGGGGGGAGGGTACGAGCAGTACTTC. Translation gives CASSLGLAGGGYEQYF.

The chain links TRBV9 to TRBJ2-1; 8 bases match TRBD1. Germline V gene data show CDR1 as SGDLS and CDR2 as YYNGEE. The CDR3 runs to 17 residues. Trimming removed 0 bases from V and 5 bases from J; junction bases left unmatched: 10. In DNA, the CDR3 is TGTGCCAGCAGCGTAGACCCATGGGACAGGCGGGACAATGAGCAGTTCTTC. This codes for CASSVDPWDRRDNEQFF.

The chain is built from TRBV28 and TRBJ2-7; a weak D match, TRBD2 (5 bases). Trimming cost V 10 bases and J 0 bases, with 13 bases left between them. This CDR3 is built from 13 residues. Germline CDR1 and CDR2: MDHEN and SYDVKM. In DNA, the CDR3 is TGTGCCATCCGCGGGCCTCACTCCTACGAGCAGTACTTC. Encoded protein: CAIRGPHSYEQYF. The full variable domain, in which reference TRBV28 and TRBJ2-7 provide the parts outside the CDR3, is DVKVTQSSRYLVKRTGEKVFLECVQDMDHENMFWYRQDPGLGLRLIYFSYDVKMKEKGDIPEGYSVSREKKERFSLILESASTNQTSMYLCAIRGPHSYEQYFGPGTRLTVT.

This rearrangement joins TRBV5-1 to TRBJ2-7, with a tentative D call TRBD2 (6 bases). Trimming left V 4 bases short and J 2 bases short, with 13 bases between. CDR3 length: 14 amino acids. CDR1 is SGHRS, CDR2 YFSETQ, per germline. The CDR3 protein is CASSQASEPYEQYF. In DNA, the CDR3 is TGCGCCAGCAGCCAGGCTAGCGAACCCTACGAGCAGTACTTC.

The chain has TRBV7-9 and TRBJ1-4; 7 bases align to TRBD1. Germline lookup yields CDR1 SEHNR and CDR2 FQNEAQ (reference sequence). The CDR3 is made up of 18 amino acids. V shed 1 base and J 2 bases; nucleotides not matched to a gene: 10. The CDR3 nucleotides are TGTGCCAGCAGCTTAGGGCACAGGGGCCCGCGCACTAATGAAAAACTGTTTTTT. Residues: CASSLGHRGPRTNEKLFF.

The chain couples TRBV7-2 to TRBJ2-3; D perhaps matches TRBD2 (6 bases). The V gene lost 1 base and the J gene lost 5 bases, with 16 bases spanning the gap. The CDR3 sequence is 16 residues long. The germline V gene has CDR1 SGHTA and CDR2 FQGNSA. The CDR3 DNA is TGTGCCAGCAGCTTAGGATCGGGAGCTAACGGAGATACGCAGTATTTT. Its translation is CASSLGSGANGDTQYF.